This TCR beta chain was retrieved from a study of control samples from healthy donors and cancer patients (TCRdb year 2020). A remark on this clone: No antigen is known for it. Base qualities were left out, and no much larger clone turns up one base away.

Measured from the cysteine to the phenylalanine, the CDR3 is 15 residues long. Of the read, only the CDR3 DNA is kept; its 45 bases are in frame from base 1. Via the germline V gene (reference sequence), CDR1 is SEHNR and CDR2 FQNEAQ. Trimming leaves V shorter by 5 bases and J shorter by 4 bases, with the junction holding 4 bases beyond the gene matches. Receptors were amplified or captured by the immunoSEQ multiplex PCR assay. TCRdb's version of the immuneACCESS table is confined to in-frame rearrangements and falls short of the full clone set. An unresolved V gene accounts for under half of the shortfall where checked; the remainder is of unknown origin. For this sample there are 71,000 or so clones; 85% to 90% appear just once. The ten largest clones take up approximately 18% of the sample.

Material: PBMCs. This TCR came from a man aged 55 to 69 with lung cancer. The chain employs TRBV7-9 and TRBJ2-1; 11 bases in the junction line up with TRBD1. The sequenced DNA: TGTGCCAGCAGCCAGGACAGGGGGCTTTACAATGAGCAGTTCTTC. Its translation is CASSQDRGLYNEQFF. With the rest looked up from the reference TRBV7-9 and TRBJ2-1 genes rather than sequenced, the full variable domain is DTGVSQNPRHKITKRGQNVTFRCDPISEHNRLYWYRQTLGQGPEFLTYFQNEAQLEKSRLLSDRFSAERPKGSFSTLEIQRTEQGDSAMYLCASSQDRGLYNEQFFGPGTRLTVL.